This T cell receptor beta chain was identified during a study of control samples from healthy donors and cancer patients. Looked up from germline, CDR1 is SGHRS and CDR2 is YFSETQ. Trimming removed 2 bases at V and 6 bases at J, with 18 bases between. The CDR3 contains 16 residues. The table came from immunoSEQ multiplex PCR; TCRdb's copy has only in-frame clones and leaves some out. The sample yields about 170,000 clones, about 90% seen once. The TCR sequence derives from a woman in her 30s in good health. V is TRBV5-1 and J is TRBJ2-1; D assignment may be TRBD1 or TRBD2 (5 bases each). What was sequenced was blood. The CDR3 bases are TGCGCCAGCAGCTTTCTCACGGGACGTAAACTCAATGAGCAGTTCTTC. Residues: CASSFLTGRKLNEQFF.